This T cell receptor beta chain was identified during a study of CD8+ T cells in alopecia areata. Once RNA had been extracted, it was reverse transcribed into cDNA to act as the sequencing template. TCRdb's copy holds only in-frame clones and misses some; the assay was immunoSEQ multiplex PCR. The repertoire holds over 200,000 clones, with around three fifths as singletons. Findings of the study overall: Scalp sequencing captures resident alphabeta T cells of normal skin too.

Alopecia areata patients provided lesional scalp punch biopsies and peripheral blood. The germline gives CDR1 SGHNT, CDR2 YYREEE (reference sequence). The CDR3 length is 11 residues. Trimming pared 5 bases from V and 7 bases from J, leaving 10 bases between. To note about this clone: Its specificity is unknown.

The genes are TRBV5-4 and TRBJ2-7; D gene uncertain. The source material was CD4+ T cells sorted from blood, sampled at week 0. This sequence originates from a human donor with alopecia areata. CDR3 sequence: CASRKSEEQYF. The DNA of the CDR3 is TGTGCCAGCAGGAAATCGGAGGAGCAGTACTTC.